This T cell receptor (beta chain) was sequenced during a study of response to subunit inactivated influenza vaccine. General study points: Authors suggested few new T cells are recruited by each seasonal influenza vaccination.

TCRdb recomputed calls from the RT-PCR reads with MiXCR, one row per CDR3 protein. There are under 500,000 distinct CDR3 sequences in the sample; over 9.5% occur only once, and about 12% lies in the top ten. Of note for this clonotype: Its specificity is not known.

With 0 bases removed from V and 2 bases from J, the gap between germline ends came to 10 bases. From germline, CDR1 is LGHNA and CDR2 YNFKEQ. This CDR3 comprises 15 residues. The chain links TRBV4-2 to TRBJ2-5; D unresolved. This receptor was identified in a man between 50 and 59 years old who received an inactivated influenza vaccine. The material was PBMCs from blood, obtained 45 days after vaccination. The DNA for the CDR3 is TGTGCCAGCAGCCAAGATATCACAGATCAAGAGACCCAGTACTTC. It yields the protein CASSQDITDQETQYF.